The 10 T cell receptor beta chains below come from one sample, sequenced in a study of response to subunit inactivated influenza vaccine. TCRdb fed the RT-PCR reads into MiXCR, producing one record per CDR3 protein. The data hold 800,000 to 1,000,000 distinct CDR3 sequences, with less than 25% observed a single time. This material consisted of PBMCs from blood, taken around 5 days after vaccination. The receptors stem from a man aged 50-59 years who received an inactivated influenza vaccine.

This chain joins TRBV7-8 and TRBJ2-1, with TRBD2 matching 7 bases. CDR1 is SGHVS, CDR2 FQNEAQ, per germline. Trimming cost V 5 bases and J 4 bases; bases outside gene matches: 11. There are 16 residues in the CDR3. In DNA, the CDR3 is TGTGCCAGCAGCGTACATGTGTGGGAGGGATACAATGAGCAGTTCTTC. Residues: CASSVHVWEGYNEQFF.

At least ten counts were recorded for this clonotype. The rearrangement links TRBV18 to TRBJ2-5; D is undetermined. Trimming removed 8 bases from V and 2 bases from J, with 12 bases in between. The CDR3 covers 13 residues. Germline CDR1 is KGHSH and CDR2 is LQKENI. CDR3 in DNA: TGTGCCAGCAGCCCTCGACGGCAAGAGACCCAGTACTTC. Translated: CASSPRRQETQYF.

The chain employs TRBV24-1 and TRBJ2-1; 10 nucleotides line up with TRBD1. The CDR3 totals 15 residues. With 11 bases clipped from V and 8 bases from J, the junction kept 14 bases outside the gene matches. In germline, CDR1 is KGHDR, CDR2 SFDVKD. This CDR3 is CAIINRDRGPYEQFF. In DNA, the CDR3 is TGTGCCATCATCAACCGGGACAGGGGTCCGTATGAGCAGTTCTTC.

This chain connects TRBV7-3 to TRBJ2-3; 7 bases match TRBD1. CDR1 is SGHTA, CDR2 FQGTGA, per germline. V lost 5 bases, J lost 1 base, and 9 bases stayed unmatched. The CDR3 totals 16 residues. The CDR3 sequence: CASSLWVGGRTDTQYF. CDR3 in DNA: TGTGCCAGCAGCCTTTGGGTAGGGGGCCGCACAGATACGCAGTATTTT.

A few counts support this clonotype. The chain is built from TRBV12-3 or TRBV12-4 and TRBJ2-5; 11 bases map to TRBD2. This CDR3 has 16 amino acids. J lost 6 bases, V lost 5 bases, and 11 bases had no gene match. The CDR3 reads CASSPSGTSGRKTQYF. CDR3 DNA sequence: TGTGCCAGCAGTCCCTCCGGGACTAGCGGTAGGAAGACCCAGTACTTC.

Only a few counts were recorded for this clonotype. The genes are TRBV10-3 and TRBJ2-4; D is uncertain. Germline-derived CDR1 and CDR2 are ENHRY and SYGVKD. V lost 6 bases, J lost 11 bases, and 17 bases lay in between. CDR3 length: 13 residues. The CDR3 spells CAISLDPDAVQYF. The CDR3 DNA follows: TGTGCCATCAGCTTAGACCCTGATGCCGTTCAGTACTTC.

For this clonotype: The junction departs from the called germline gene at one end, perhaps through a read error. The V gene is TRBV20-1, the J gene TRBJ2-3, with D maybe TRBD2 (5 bases). Germline V gene data show CDR1 as DFQATT and CDR2 as SNEGSKA (reference sequence). This CDR3 region has 14 residues. In nucleotides, the CDR3 is TGCAGCGCTAGCCGGGTTGTTAAAGGGGATACGCAGTATTTT. Its protein is CSASRVVKGDTQYF.

This clonotype was seen once. The chain is built from TRBV5-4 and TRBJ2-7; 8 positions agree with TRBD2. The junction had 11 bases not matched to a gene; V was cut back by 4 bases and J by 2 bases. The CDR3 is 16 amino acids. CDR1 is SGHNT, CDR2 YYREEE, per germline (reference sequence). In nucleotides, the CDR3 is TGTGCCAGCAGCCCCTCTCCGACTAGCGATACCTACGAGCAGTACTTC. Translated: CASSPSPTSDTYEQYF. The variable domain in full, completed from reference TRBV5-4 and TRBJ2-7, reads ETGVTQSPTHLIKTRGQQVTLRCSSQSGHNTVSWYQQALGQGPQFIFQYYREEENGRGNFPPRFSGLQFPNYSSELNVNALELDDSALYLCASSPSPTSDTYEQYFGPGTRLTVT.

In DNA form, the CDR3 reads TGCAGTGCCCGAGCTGGGTCTTGGGATGAAAAACTGTTTTTT. It yields the protein CSARAGSWDEKLFF. The V and J genes are TRBV20-1 and TRBJ1-4; D not certain. V was trimmed by 6 bases and J by 6 bases, leaving 17 bases between them. CDR3 size: 14 residues. CDR1 and CDR2 from the germline V gene are DFQATT and SNEGSKA (reference sequence).

V and J are TRBV7-9 and TRBJ2-3; D gene ambiguous. The CDR3 length is 12 residues. Trimming removed 4 bases from V and 7 bases from J, with 9 bases in between. The germline CDR1 and CDR2 sequences are SEHNR and FQNEAQ (reference sequence). For the CDR3, the DNA is TGTGCCAGCAGCTGGTCCGTGAATACGCAGTATTTT. Protein product: CASSWSVNTQYF.